Given below is one TCR beta chain in context. The sample comes from a study of PD-1 blockade in classical Hodgkin lymphoma. TCRdb keeps only in-frame clones here, not all; method: immunoSEQ multiplex PCR. The table records around 50,000 clones, approximately 90% of them present only once. The time point: newly diagnosed, previously untreated cHL patient sample. The length of the CDR3 is 16 residues. Germline V lookup: CDR1 SGHRS, CDR2 YFSETQ. Deletions cut 4 bases from V and 4 bases from J, with 21 bases between. The chain joins TRBV5-1 to TRBJ2-7; tentative D call: TRBD1 (7 bases). The specimen was peripheral blood mononuclear cells (PBMCs). This clonotype was sampled from a human donor with classical Hodgkin lymphoma. CDR3: CASSPMEGAYQYEQYF. The CDR3, as DNA: TGCGCCAGCAGCCCGATGGAGGGGGCGTACCAATACGAGCAGTACTTC.